This T cell receptor beta chain was identified in a study of shared clonotypes between healthy human individuals. Trimming took 3 bases from V and 2 from J, leaving 11 bases between them. CDR3 length: 14 amino acids. The germline CDR1 and CDR2 sequences are MNHNS and SASEGT. The authors split each subset's genomic DNA evenly across several immunoSEQ plates. TCRdb keeps only in-frame clones here, not all; method: immunoSEQ multiplex PCR. This sample yields around 1.9 million clones, of which 85% to 95% are seen a single time; roughly 1.8% belongs to the top ten. CD45RO-negative cells were positively selected for CCR7, leaving out terminally differentiated effector memory CD45RA+ cells.

The sequencing sample was made of naive CD8+ T cells from PBMCs. The chain combines TRBV6-1 with TRBJ2-7, with TRBD2 as a possible D gene (6 bases). This receptor was taken from a man aged 18 to 30 in good health. Some clones in this sample may be carry-over from other donors' samples. The CDR3 coding sequence is TGTGCCAGCAGTGATAGCGGAACCACCTACGAGCAGTACTTC. Its protein product is CASSDSGTTYEQYF.